This T cell receptor (beta chain) was documented in a study of technical replicates of blood from a few donors. Assay: immunoSEQ multiplex PCR; the TCRdb copy retains only in-frame clones and omits some. There are tens of thousands of clones in the sample; around 90% occur only once, and 4.1% lies in the top ten. This TCR was recovered from a human donor in good health. Some clones in this sample may be carry-over from other donors' samples. The sequenced material came from PBMCs.

The CDR3 coding sequence is TGTGCCAGTATGGGGACAGAAGCCTATGGCTACACCTTC. This codes for CASMGTEAYGYTF. The chain carries TRBV19 and TRBJ1-2; TRBD1 aligns across 7 bases. The CDR3 is made up of 13 amino acids. Germline assignment: CDR1 LNHDA and CDR2 SQIVND (reference sequence). Unmatched junction bases numbered 6, after V lost 7 bases and J lost 4 bases.